A single sample is the source of the 27 T cell receptor beta chains below, sequenced in a study of response to subunit inactivated influenza vaccine. MiXCR, applied by TCRdb to the RT-PCR reads, yields one record per CDR3 protein. The profile shows around 300,000 distinct CDR3 sequences, 22% of them singletons. Sequencing used PBMCs from blood, obtained about 20 months after vaccination. The receptors were gathered from a man between 45 and 75 years old who received an inactivated influenza vaccine.

This clonotype showed up many times. The chain is built from TRBV7-9 and TRBJ1-2, with D possibly TRBD1 on 5 matching bases. V shed 5 bases and J shed 8 bases, with 27 bases lying between them. Per germline, CDR1 SEHNR and CDR2 FQNEAQ (reference sequence). The CDR3 sequence is 17 residues long. The CDR3 DNA follows: TGTGCCAGCAGCCGATTCCGACCCAGGGATTTCGCAGAAGGCTACACCTTC. As protein: CASSRFRPRDFAEGYTF.

V gene TRBV7-2 combines with J gene TRBJ1-5; 7 bases line up with TRBD1. Trimming at V came to 4 bases and at J to 3 bases, leaving 9 bases not matched to a gene. The CDR3 loop spans 16 amino acids. Germline lookup yields CDR1 SGHTA and CDR2 FQGNSA. CDR3 region: CASSYGAGGFNQPQHF. In nucleotides, the CDR3 is TGTGCCAGCAGCTATGGGGCAGGGGGATTCAATCAGCCCCAGCATTTT.

Many counts were recorded for this clonotype. The genes are TRBV4-3 and TRBJ1-3; D unclear. The CDR3 is made up of 17 amino acids. From germline, CDR1 is LGHNA and CDR2 YSLEER. The germline V and J ends were trimmed by 2 bases and 2 bases, with 16 bases remaining between them. As DNA, the CDR3 is TGCGCCAGCAGCCAAAGTCTGCGGCGGGCTGCTGGAAACACCATATATTTT. As protein: CASSQSLRRAAGNTIYF.

V and J are TRBV27 and TRBJ2-2; no clear D. This CDR3 comprises 15 residues. V was cut by 0 bases and J by 6 bases, with 11 bases left in between. Germline V gene lookup returns CDR1 MNHEY and CDR2 SMNVEV (reference sequence). In nucleotides, the CDR3 is TGTGCCAGCAGTTTATCTCTTTCCGGGTCCGGGGAGCTGTTTTTT. Protein sequence: CASSLSLSGSGELFF.

The chain is built from TRBV6-5 and TRBJ2-7, with D maybe TRBD1 (6 bases). With 0 bases removed from V and 2 bases from J, the gap between germline ends came to 17 bases. This CDR3 has 17 residues. Germline V gene lookup returns CDR1 MNHEY and CDR2 SVGAGI. The CDR3 region has the DNA TGTGCCAGCAGTTACTCGATCAGGGGAATTTCGACCTACGAGCAGTACTTC. This translates into CASSYSIRGISTYEQYF.

In its sample, this clonotype was seen a few times. The chain is built from TRBV20-1 and TRBJ1-5; D not resolved. Germline CDR1 is DFQATT and CDR2 is SNEGSKA (reference sequence). The CDR3 loop spans 15 amino acids. V was pared by 3 bases and J by 0 bases, with 12 bases between. The CDR3 DNA reads TGCAGTGCTAGCCGGTCAGAGATTAGCAATCAGCCCCAGCATTTT. It yields the protein CSASRSEISNQPQHF.

The J gene is TRBJ1-2, the V gene TRBV6-4; 9 bases are a match to TRBD1. Losses at the gene ends were 3 bases for V and 7 bases for J; bases not matched to a gene: 0. Looked up from germline, CDR1 is MRHNA and CDR2 is SNTAGT. This CDR3 contains 12 residues. The CDR3 sequence: CASSETGGGYTF. The CDR3 DNA is TGTGCCAGCAGTGAGACAGGGGGTGGCTACACCTTC.

This chain links TRBV12-3 or TRBV12-4 with TRBJ2-7; D gene uncertain. The CDR3 spans 11 residues. The germline V and J ends were trimmed by 5 bases and 5 bases, with 7 bases remaining between them. For the CDR3, the DNA is TGTGCCAGCAGTCGGACGGACGAGCAGTACTTC. Protein sequence: CASSRTDEQYF.

This clonotype came up a few times. The J gene is TRBJ1-4, the V gene TRBV28; weak D call: TRBD1 (5 bases). CDR1 is MDHEN, CDR2 SYDVKM, per germline. Trimming removed 1 base at V and 10 bases at J, with 16 bases between. The CDR3 is made up of 15 amino acids. DNA for the CDR3: TGTGCCAGCAGTTTATTTGGGGCTGCCACATTAAAACTGTTTTTT. It specifies CASSLFGAATLKLFF.

The chain joins TRBV6-5 to TRBJ1-1, with 10 bases fitting TRBD1. The V segment lost 4 bases and the J segment 6 bases; nucleotides outside the gene matches: 14. Germline-derived CDR1 and CDR2 are MNHEY and SVGAGI. The CDR3 runs 17 residues. Here the CDR3 DNA reads TGTGCCAGCAGTTCCCGGGGGCAGGACAGGGGGTCTCCTGAAGCTTTCTTT. This translates into CASSSRGQDRGSPEAFF.

The chain combines TRBV4-1 with TRBJ1-2; D ambiguous. Looked up from germline, CDR1 is MGHRA and CDR2 is YSYEKL. The CDR3 is 12 residues long. V dropped 0 bases and J dropped 8 bases, with 7 bases sitting between them. CDR3 sequence: CASSQEIGGYTF. The DNA of the CDR3 is TGCGCCAGCAGCCAAGAGATTGGAGGCTACACCTTC.

This clonotype was counted between two and nine times. The chain employs TRBV7-9 and TRBJ1-1; 8 bases are shared with TRBD1. The CDR3 totals 13 residues. V was pared by 5 bases and J by 6 bases, with 5 bases of the junction left unmatched. Germline loops: CDR1 SEHNR, CDR2 FQNEAQ (reference sequence). CDR3 sequence reads: CASSPTGEAEAFF. The CDR3 DNA reads as TGTGCCAGCAGCCCGACAGGGGAGGCTGAAGCTTTCTTT.

The chain couples TRBV24-1 to TRBJ2-3; D uncertain. The length of the CDR3 is 14 residues. V lost 3 bases and J 0 bases, leaving 6 bases between the germline ends. The V gene's germline CDR1 is KGHDR and CDR2 SFDVKD. CDR3 loop: CATSDMRSTDTQYF. DNA for the CDR3: TGTGCCACCAGTGATATGCGGAGCACAGATACGCAGTATTTT.

This clonotype was recorded many times. V and J are TRBV18 and TRBJ1-1, with D possibly TRBD1 on 5 matching bases. CDR1 KGHSH and CDR2 LQKENI come from the germline V gene. CDR3 length: 15 amino acids. Between the trimmed V and J ends, which lost 5 bases and 4 bases, there was a span of 17 bases. The CDR3 sequence is CASSSGHGGSTEAFF. The CDR3 region has the DNA TGTGCCAGCTCATCAGGACACGGCGGTAGCACTGAAGCTTTCTTT.

This clonotype was seen more than once but under ten times. The chain links TRBV24-1 to TRBJ1-1; D is undetermined. The CDR3 is 14 amino acids. The V gene lost 4 bases and the J gene lost 11 bases, with 19 bases spanning the gap. Germline CDR1 reads KGHDR; CDR2 reads SFDVKD. The CDR3: CATSETGLTSKAFF. The CDR3 bases are TGTGCCACCAGTGAAACCGGTTTAACGTCGAAGGCTTTCTTT.

This clonotype appeared many times. The rearrangement uses TRBV18 and TRBJ1-1; no definite D call. There are 13 residues in the CDR3. In germline, CDR1 is KGHSH, CDR2 LQKENI. The V gene lost 8 bases and the J gene lost 1 base, with 11 bases spanning the gap. The CDR3 sequence: CASSPRGNTEAFF. DNA of the CDR3: TGTGCCAGCAGCCCCCGCGGGAACACTGAAGCTTTCTTT.

This clonotype was observed a handful of times. The genes are TRBV5-1 and TRBJ1-1; no clear D. Trimming pared 5 bases from V and 2 bases from J, leaving 16 bases between. Germline CDR1 reads SGHRS; CDR2 reads YFSETQ. This CDR3 is built from 15 residues. The CDR3 is CASRPQVLRNTEAFF. The CDR3 DNA sequence: TGCGCCAGCAGGCCCCAGGTCCTGCGTAACACTGAAGCTTTCTTT.

There are a few counts of this clonotype. The rearrangement links TRBV6-1 to TRBJ2-2, with D possibly being TRBD1 (6 bases). The germline CDR1 and CDR2 sequences are MNHNS and SASEGT. The CDR3 is 15 residues long. V was trimmed by 4 bases and J by 1 base, leaving 10 bases between them. CDR3 sequence: CASSGQAGNTGELFF. The CDR3 region has the DNA TGTGCCAGCAGTGGACAGGCTGGGAACACCGGGGAGCTGTTTTTT.

To note about this clonotype: The junction does not match germline at one end; this may be a read error. This chain links TRBV12-3 or TRBV12-4 with TRBJ1-1, with D perhaps TRBD1 (5 bases). The CDR3 extends over 12 amino acids. CDR3 nucleotide sequence: TGTGCCAGCAGTTTTTGGGGGACTGGAGCTTTCTTT. Amino acid sequence: CASSFWGTGAFF.

This clonotype was observed a handful of times. V is TRBV5-1 and J is TRBJ1-1; TRBD1 matches 7 bases. This CDR3 region has 15 residues. Germline CDR1 reads SGHRS; CDR2 reads YFSETQ. J was trimmed by 4 bases and V by 3 bases; bases with no gene match: 9. CDR3: CASSSKQGQSTEAFF. CDR3 DNA sequence: TGCGCCAGCAGCTCAAAACAGGGGCAGAGCACTGAAGCTTTCTTT.

This clonotype was counted between two and nine times. This rearrangement joins TRBV29-1 to TRBJ2-1; D not resolved. Germline-derived CDR1 and CDR2 are SQVTM and ANQGSEA. Trimming left V 5 bases short and J 0 bases short, with 8 bases between. This CDR3 has 13 residues. CDR3 sequence reads: CSVLGSSYNEQFF. The DNA for the CDR3 is TGCAGCGTTCTAGGTTCCTCCTACAATGAGCAGTTCTTC.

V and J are TRBV5-5 and TRBJ2-4; D unresolved. Trimming removed 1 base from V and 0 bases from J, with 8 bases in between. The V gene's germline CDR1 is SGHKS and CDR2 YYEKEE (reference sequence). CDR3 length: 15 amino acids. The CDR3 coding sequence is TGTGCCAGCAGCTTGAAGTCTCTAGCCAAAAACATTCAGTACTTC. Its translation: CASSLKSLAKNIQYF.

The rearrangement uses TRBV20-1 and TRBJ1-1; D perhaps matches TRBD1 (5 bases). CDR3 length equals 14 residues. V was cut by 1 base and J by 5 bases, with 14 bases left in between. From germline, CDR1 is DFQATT and CDR2 SNEGSKA (reference sequence). This chain's CDR3 is CSARAGGSGTEAFF. The CDR3 DNA is TGCAGTGCTAGAGCCGGGGGATCTGGGACTGAAGCTTTCTTT.

The chain combines TRBV6-1 with TRBJ2-2; D not resolved. Germline V gene lookup returns CDR1 MNHNS and CDR2 SASEGT. Trimming removed 4 bases from V and 5 bases from J, with 8 bases in between. The CDR3 loop spans 13 amino acids. CDR3 bases: TGTGCCAGCAGTGGTATATTGACCGGGGAGCTGTTTTTT. This gives the protein CASSGILTGELFF.

This chain uses TRBV6-1 with TRBJ2-3; 10 bases are a match to TRBD2. V lost 8 bases, J lost 4 bases, and 12 bases stayed unmatched. The CDR3 totals 16 residues. Germline-derived CDR1 and CDR2 are MNHNS and SASEGT. The CDR3 spells CASGSGRGRGADTQYF. CDR3 DNA: TGTGCCAGCGGCAGCGGGAGGGGCCGGGGAGCAGATACGCAGTATTTT.

At least ten counts were recorded for this clonotype. Compared with germline, one end of the junction differs, possibly owing to a read error. The V and J genes are TRBV12-3 or TRBV12-4 and TRBJ1-4; possibly TRBD1 for D (5 bases). The CDR3 extends over 14 amino acids. For the CDR3, the DNA is TGTGCCAGCAGGTTATTAGGGCGGGGCTTATCGGTTGTTTTT. Its translation: CASRLLGRGLSVVF.

This clonotype was recorded a few times. The chain recombines TRBV12-3 or TRBV12-4 with TRBJ1-5; TRBD1 matches 8 bases. The CDR3 has 16 residues. The V and J ends lost 3 bases and 9 bases, in that order; junction bases with no gene match: 13. CDR3 DNA sequence: TGTGCCAGCAGTTTGGATCGGGCAGGGGGCTTCGGGCCCCAGCATTTT. It codes for CASSLDRAGGFGPQHF.